The T cell receptor beta chain described here comes from a study of T cells expressing NK-cell markers. In the study overall: Researchers got TCR beta repertoires out of sorted CD3+CD56+NKG2C+, CD3+CD56+NKG2C- and CD3+CD56-NKG2C+ T cells.

Overall study results and limits: CD8+ T cells in 5 or 6 donors included dominant NKG2C+ clonotypes at about 1.0-8%.

From germline, CDR1 is SGHVS and CDR2 FNYEAQ. The CDR3 totals 16 residues. Comments on this clonotype: Antigen specificity is unknown.

TCRdb reprocessed the 5' RACE reads and keeps a single row for each CDR3 protein, giving no DNA. This listing includes a few hundred thousand distinct CDR3 sequences. This clonotype was obtained from a man between 18 and 35 years old in good health. The sequencing input was blood T cells: a sorted CD56 or NKG2C T cell subset, CD4+ or CD8+ T cells, or bulk PBMC T cells (not recorded which). The chain combines TRBV7-6 with TRBJ2-1; TCRdb's assignment of TRBD2 cannot be checked, as there is no DNA. CDR3 sequence: CASRPGTSYIYNEQFF.